These T cell receptor beta chains were read from a single sample in a study of cytomegalovirus exposure and HLA in healthy donors. Measured with immunoSEQ multiplex PCR; TCRdb has only the in-frame clones, and not every one. The table includes 60,000 or so clones, roughly 80% detected once. The sample comprised PBMCs. All receptors derive from a woman between 40 and 55 years old in good health and CMV-seropositive. CDR3s include the opening cysteine and the closing phenylalanine or tryptophan. Fields, in order: V gene, J gene, D gene, clone size, CDR3 protein, CDR3 DNA. A D gene is named only where the DNA matches it firmly. Only part of the rows carry a size: once, few, many, or a class if the clone is expanded.

TRBV2,TRBJ2-5,TRBD1,few,CASSTGTGSSQETQYF,TGTGCCAGCTCTACCGGGACAGGGTCCTCCCAAGAGACCCAGTACTTC
TRBV19,TRBJ1-1,.,.,CASSHRDGGTEAFF,TGTGCCAGTAGTCATCGAGACGGGGGGACCGAAGCTTTCTTT
TRBV2,TRBJ2-1,.,.,CASALGRGSYNEQFF,TGTGCCAGCGCGCTCGGACGGGGGAGCTACAATGAGCAGTTCTTC
TRBV30,TRBJ2-1,.,once,CAWSPYNEQFF,TGTGCCTGGAGTCCTTACAATGAGCAGTTCTTC
TRBV5-1,TRBJ1-5,.,.,CASSSFDSYNQPQHF,TGCGCCAGCAGCTCATTCGACAGCTACAATCAGCCCCAGCATTTT
TRBV11-3,TRBJ2-1,.,.,CASSLDGAGDEQFF,TGTGCCAGCAGCTTAGATGGGGCAGGGGATGAGCAGTTCTTC
TRBV19,TRBJ2-2,.,once,CASRDTNTGELFF,TGTGCCAGCCGGGACACAAACACCGGGGAGCTGTTTTTT
TRBV13,TRBJ2-7,.,few,CASSSLWGPNSYEQYF,TGTGCCAGCAGCTCCCTTTGGGGGCCCAACTCCTACGAGCAGTACTTC
TRBV12-5,TRBJ1-1,TRBD1,few,CASGLGQGLSEAFF,TGTGCTAGTGGCCTTGGACAGGGTCTTAGTGAAGCTTTCTTT
TRBV13,TRBJ2-3,TRBD1,.,CASSRGQGTDTQYF,TGTGCCAGCAGCCGTGGACAGGGAACAGATACGCAGTATTTT
TRBV11-2,TRBJ2-2,.,.,CASSLSGGVAGELFF,TGTGCCAGCAGCTTATCGGGGGGCGTTGCCGGGGAGCTGTTTTTT
TRBV5-1,TRBJ1-1,.,.,CASSRSEGGNTEAFF,TGCGCCAGCAGCCGTTCCGAGGGCGGGAACACTGAAGCTTTCTTT
TRBV30,TRBJ1-2,TRBD1,few,CAWRLNRGSYGYTF,TGTGCCTGGAGGCTCAACAGGGGATCCTATGGCTACACCTTC
TRBV19,TRBJ2-2,.,.,CASTLRRGRSTGELFF,TGTGCCAGTACCCTAAGGCGGGGGCGGAGCACCGGGGAGCTGTTTTTT
TRBV5-8,TRBJ1-4,TRBD1,.,CASSRDRAMEKLFF,TGTGCCAGCAGCCGGGACAGGGCGATGGAAAAACTGTTTTTT
TRBV7-9,TRBJ1-2,TRBD1,few,CASSLVLLGGRGYTF,TGTGCCAGCAGCTTAGTCTTGTTAGGGGGCCGTGGCTACACCTTC
TRBV2,TRBJ1-6,.,once,CASSESPPKTPYNSPLHF,TGTGCCAGCAGTGAAAGCCCGCCCAAAACCCCCTATAATTCACCCCTCCACTTT
TRBV18,TRBJ1-1,.,.,CASSADSKFEAFF,TGTGCCAGCTCAGCTGACAGTAAGTTTGAAGCTTTCTTT
TRBV10-1,TRBJ2-1,.,few,CASSGNRHYNEQFF,TGCGCCAGCAGTGGAAACAGGCACTACAATGAGCAGTTCTTC
TRBV7-9,TRBJ1-2,.,.,CASSLQEERYTF,TGTGCCAGCAGCTTACAGGAAGAACGCTACACCTTC
TRBV29-1,TRBJ2-2,.,.,CSVEARGEVSGELFF,TGCAGCGTTGAAGCCCGGGGAGAGGTATCCGGGGAGCTGTTTTTT
TRBV10-3,TRBJ1-6,.,few,CASRAEGNSPLHF,TGTGCCAGTCGGGCGGAGGGGAATTCACCCCTCCACTTT
TRBV7-2,TRBJ2-5,.,.,CASSLTLGGFQETQYF,TGTGCCAGCAGCCTGACCCTGGGGGGTTTCCAAGAGACCCAGTACTTC
TRBV19,TRBJ1-1,.,.,CASRPEGGRAEAFF,TGTGCCAGTAGGCCCGAGGGGGGGCGCGCTGAAGCTTTCTTT
TRBV30,TRBJ2-3,TRBD1,.,CASSPGTGSSTDTQYF,TGTGCCTCTTCTCCCGGGACAGGGTCTAGCACAGATACGCAGTATTTT
TRBV7-3,TRBJ2-3,TRBD1,once,CASSPRGDRITDTQYF,TGTGCCAGCAGCCCCCGCGGGGACAGGATAACAGATACGCAGTATTTT
TRBV11-3,TRBJ2-1,.,.,CASSLWGSSGDSSYNEQFF,TGTGCCAGCAGCTTATGGGGTTCAAGTGGGGACTCGTCCTACAATGAGCAGTTCTTC
TRBV7-2,TRBJ1-6,.,.,CASSWSGRVNSPLHF,TGTGCCAGCAGCTGGTCCGGCAGGGTTAATTCACCCCTCCACTTT
TRBV19,TRBJ1-2,.,.,CASSSLLGDYGYTF,TGTGCCAGTAGTTCCCTGTTAGGGGACTATGGCTACACCTTC
TRBV9,TRBJ1-2,.,.,CASSGPGGSVGYGYTF,TGTGCCAGCAGCGGCCCGGGGGGAAGTGTCGGCTATGGCTACACCTTC
TRBV5-1,TRBJ1-1,.,.,CASRGVSWNTEAFF,TGCGCCAGCAGAGGGGTCAGTTGGAACACTGAAGCTTTCTTT
TRBV6-4,TRBJ1-1,.,.,CASREERYTEAFF,TGTGCCAGCAGGGAGGAGAGGTACACTGAAGCTTTCTTT
TRBV29-1,TRBJ1-5,TRBD1,few,CSVGDSPFSNQPQHF,TGCAGCGTTGGGGACAGTCCTTTTAGCAATCAGCCCCAGCATTTT
TRBV7-6,TRBJ1-2,.,.,CASSSAGGGYTF,TGTGCCAGCAGCTCCGCAGGAGGTGGCTACACCTTC
TRBV11-2,TRBJ1-4,.,.,CASSSQTGYEKLFF,TGTGCCAGCAGCTCCCAAACAGGTTATGAAAAACTGTTTTTT
TRBV5-1,TRBJ1-1,TRBD1,.,CASSLATIEQGTEAFF,TGCGCCAGCAGCTTGGCCACGATCGAACAGGGGACTGAAGCTTTCTTT
TRBV5-1,TRBJ2-2,TRBD1,.,CASSFRDSSTGELFF,TGCGCCAGCAGCTTCCGGGACAGCAGTACCGGGGAGCTGTTTTTT
TRBV9,TRBJ2-2,.,.,CASSPQTGELFF,TGTGCCAGCAGCCCCCAGACCGGGGAGCTGTTTTTT
TRBV19,TRBJ2-1,.,.,CASSINIHGRYAQFF,TGTGCCAGTAGTATAAACATTCACGGGAGATACGCTCAGTTCTTC